This T cell receptor (beta chain) was captured in a study of T cell responses to AZD1222 COVID-19 vaccine. Broader study findings: Mostly white British, mostly female donors; authors suggested clonal diversity may be underestimated. Nearly half of spike-specific TCRs reportedly target unmutated variant regions. Across the whole spike, CD4 TCRs peaked at regions 160-218 and 743-854.

The V gene's germline CDR1 is SGDLS and CDR2 YYNGEE. The V end was cut by 3 bases, the J end by 3 bases, with 15 bases between. The length of the CDR3 is 15 residues. Only in-frame clones appear in the TCRdb table, and some are missing; sequencing was by immunoSEQ multiplex PCR. Here the sample spans roughly 140,000 clones, around 88% being singletons. Notes on this clone: The antigen is not known.

The source is an adult in good health. J is TRBJ1-2 and V is TRBV9; D may be TRBD1 (6 bases). This sample comprised peripheral blood, obtained on day 0 of AZD1222 vaccination. The CDR3 loop reads CASSGWNKGDYGYTF. The CDR3 DNA reads TGTGCCAGCAGCGGATGGAACAAGGGGGACTATGGCTACACCTTC.